These T cell receptor beta chains were read from a single sample in a study of human T cells and chemical hapten exposure. TCRdb passed the RACE reads through MiXCR, listing each CDR3 protein once. The sample carries about 84,000 distinct CDR3 sequences, under 14% recorded once. Specimen: whole blood, collected in connection with sensitization to the hapten diphenylcyclopropenone (DPC). The source of these receptors is a woman aged 50 to 60 with alopecia areata. Some clones in this sample may be carry-over from other donors' samples. Each CDR3 is given with its conserved first and last residue. D genes are given only for firm matches. Where a row states a size, it is once, few, many or the class of an expanded clone; other rows omit it.

D gene,V gene,J gene,clone size,CDR3 DNA,CDR3 protein
TRBD1,TRBV29-1,TRBJ2-7,many,TGCAGCGTTCTCCGGGACAGGGGAAGCTACGAGCAGTACTTC,CSVLRDRGSYEQYF
.,TRBV10-3,TRBJ1-5,few,TGTGCCATCAGCGCGACAGGCCGAAATCAGCCCCAGCATTTT,CAISATGRNQPQHF
.,TRBV20-1,TRBJ1-1,many,TGCAGTGCTAGATCCACAATGAACACTGAAGCTTTCTTT,CSARSTMNTEAFF
TRBD1,TRBV5-1,TRBJ1-1,few,TGCGCCAGCAGCCAAGGAGTGGGACAGGGGAACACTGAAGCTTTCTTT,CASSQGVGQGNTEAFF
.,TRBV11-2,TRBJ2-5,.,TGTGCCAGCAGTTCCCCCCTCGTCCGGGGGGAGACCCAGTACTTC,CASSSPLVRGETQYF
TRBD2,TRBV7-8,TRBJ2-2,many,TGTGCCAGCAGCCGGACGGGACTAGCGGGCCCGGACGGGGAGCTGTTTTTT,CASSRTGLAGPDGELFF
TRBD1,TRBV13,TRBJ2-7,few,TGTGCCAGCAGCTCTCCCCGGACAGGGGGCTCCGAGCAGTACTTC,CASSSPRTGGSEQYF
.,TRBV27,TRBJ2-3,.,TGTGCCAGCAGCTATTCGGGGGCTAGCACAGATACGCAGTATTTT,CASSYSGASTDTQYF
.,TRBV9,TRBJ2-7,few,TGTGCCAGCAGCGGCCGTGAGTCCTACGAGCAGTACTTC,CASSGRESYEQYF
.,TRBV7-9,TRBJ2-7,many,TGTGCCAGCACCAGTAGCCCCCGCTACGAGCAGTACTTC,CASTSSPRYEQYF
TRBD1,TRBV29-1,TRBJ1-6,.,TGCAGCGTCGGGACAGGGAACAATTCACCCCTCCACTTT,CSVGTGNNSPLHF
.,TRBV20-1,TRBJ2-2,.,TGCAGTGCTAGAGATGGAGACCGGAACACCGGGGAGCTGTTTTTT,CSARDGDRNTGELFF
TRBD2,TRBV7-2,TRBJ2-3,few,TGTGCCAGCAGCCGGGGAGCGGGAGTGAGAACAGATACGCAGTATTTT,CASSRGAGVRTDTQYF
.,TRBV29-1,TRBJ2-5,.,TGCAGCGTGAGGGGGGGGATGAAGACCCAGTACTTC,CSVRGGMKTQYF
.,TRBV20-1,TRBJ2-5,.,TGCAGTGCTAGAGATGGGTACCAAGAGACCCAGTACTTC,CSARDGYQETQYF
TRBD1,TRBV29-1,TRBJ2-1,many,TGCAGCGTGCCGACAGGGTTTAAGGATGGGCACAATGAGCAGTTCTTC,CSVPTGFKDGHNEQFF
TRBD2,TRBV3-1,TRBJ2-1,many,TGTGCCAGCAGGGCCGGGACTAGCGGCCGGGATGAGCAGTTCTTC,CASRAGTSGRDEQFF
TRBD1,TRBV30,TRBJ1-2,few,TGTGCCTGGACCCCGACAGGGGCGAACTATGGCTACACCTTC,CAWTPTGANYGYTF
TRBD1,TRBV5-4,TRBJ2-7,many,TGTGCCAGCAGCCTCGGGGGACAGGGACAAGGCGAGCAGTACTTC,CASSLGGQGQGEQYF
.,TRBV11-2,TRBJ2-2,many,TGTGCCAGCAGCTTAAAGTCTGGAAACACCGGGGAGCTGTTTTTT,CASSLKSGNTGELFF